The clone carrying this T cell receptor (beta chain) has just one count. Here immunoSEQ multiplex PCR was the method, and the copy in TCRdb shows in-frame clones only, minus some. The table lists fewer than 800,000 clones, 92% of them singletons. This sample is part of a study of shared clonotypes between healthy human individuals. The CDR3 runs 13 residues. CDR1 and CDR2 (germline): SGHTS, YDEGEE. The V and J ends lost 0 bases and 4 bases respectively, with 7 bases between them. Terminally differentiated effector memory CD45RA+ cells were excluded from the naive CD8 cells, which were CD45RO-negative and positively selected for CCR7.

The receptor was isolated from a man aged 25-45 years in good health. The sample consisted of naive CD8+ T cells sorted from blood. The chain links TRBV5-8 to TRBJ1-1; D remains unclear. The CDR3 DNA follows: TGTGCCAGCAGCTTGGATCTGAGCACTGAAGCTTTCTTT. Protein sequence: CASSLDLSTEAFF.